This record concerns one T cell receptor (beta chain) sequence. Its antigen is currently unknown. The record originates from a study of Ad26.COV2.S vaccination and SARS-CoV-2 variants. Study at large: Ad26.COV2.S arm of COV1001 included the donor. Administration of Ad26.COV2.S was intramuscular, either once or twice 56 days apart.

This CDR3 has 14 amino acids. Germline CDR1 is LGHDT and CDR2 is YNNKEL (reference sequence). The V segment lost 0 bases and the J segment 13 bases; nucleotides outside the gene matches: 6. Study-level findings and limits: Total T cell responses may have been underestimated by the TCR breadth and depth analyses. Vaccinated individuals (as opposed to placebo recipients) had higher spike-specific TCR breadth.

Repertoires were generated with immunoSEQ multiplex PCR, while TCRdb's copy carries only in-frame clones and drops some. The data hold about 680,000 clones, with more than 80% observed a single time. Treatment of the sample: some 19 received Ad26.COV2.S at low or high dose, single or two shots; about 5 received placebo; per-sample allocation not given. All samples were drawn on day 63, counting from the first vaccine or placebo injection. Specimen: peripheral blood, collected in a trial of Ad26.COV2.S vaccine versus placebo. This receptor was identified in a person aged 18-60 years who received the Ad26.COV2.S COVID-19 vaccine or a placebo. This chain connects TRBV3-1 (or the pseudogene TRBV3-2) to TRBJ1-6; 7 nucleotides match TRBD1. This CDR3 reads CASSQDIGGNPLHF. CDR3 DNA: TGTGCCAGCAGCCAAGATATAGGGGGCAACCCCCTCCACTTT.